This entry is about one T cell receptor (beta chain). Assay used: immunoSEQ multiplex PCR; TCRdb lists only in-frame clones, some missing. Of 150,000 to 200,000 clones detected, roughly nine tenths appear once; the ten largest clones hold 1.5%. These data come from a study of control samples from healthy donors and cancer patients. What was sequenced was blood. The TCR sequence derives from a woman in her twenties or thirties in good health.

CDR3 bases: TGCGCCAGCAGCGAGACAGGGGGTGGAAACACCATATATTTT. It encodes CASSETGGGNTIYF. This chain uses TRBV5-1 with TRBJ1-3; 9 bases are a match to TRBD1. Trimming at V came to 4 bases and at J to 3 bases, leaving 2 bases not matched to a gene. The CDR3 is 14 amino acids. CDR1 and CDR2 (germline): SGHRS, YFSETQ.